This T cell receptor beta chain came from a study of blood T cell repertoires in COVID-19 (dated by TCRdb to between 2020 and 2021). In terms of the full investigation: Collaborator samples came from the United States, Italy and Spain and covered acute and convalescent phases of COVID-19. The material from the prospective study consisted of cDNA or gDNA derived from T cells, B-cell-depleted T cells, or PBMCs. Subjects who had been exposed to COVID-19, were actively infected with it, or had recovered from it provided the deeply sampled blood TCRbeta repertoires that made up the dataset. The repertoires were released in a freely available public database intended as a resource for research on the immune response to SARS-CoV-2. Samples were obtained from the ongoing ImmuneRACE study (first 160 participants) and from approximately 1,200 subjects provided by 6 global collaborators. Sample metadata almost always included a de-identified subject ID, COVID-19 status, age in years and sex. Where available, HLA class I and class II types were obtained from metadata supplied by the sample provider rather than from assay-based typing.

One collaborating source in Seattle enrolled patients during active infection and followed them longitudinally through the course of disease. Collaborating institutions collected whole blood in K2EDTA tubes following their own protocols. Collaborator samples were shipped for TCRbeta analysis as frozen whole blood, isolated PBMCs, or DNA extracted from either sample type. Trimming costs V 5 bases and J 3 bases, and their ends lie 17 bases apart. The germline V gene (reference sequence) specifies PRHDT as CDR1 and FYEKMQ as CDR2. From its cysteine to its phenylalanine, the CDR3 spans 16 amino acids. Just the 48-base CDR3 DNA is kept, in frame starting at base 1. Note on this clone: There is no known antigen for this receptor. Qualities for individual bases were not recorded, and no much larger clone is one base off.

TCRbeta CDR3 regions were amplified from genomic DNA by means of the immunoSEQ Assay, a bias-controlled multiplex PCR. Per the original workflow: The number of nucleated cells in each sample was estimated from the amplification of reference gene primers within the assay. Sequence reads were collapsed and filtered to measure the absolute abundance of every unique TCRbeta CDR3 rearrangement. For each sample, productive Simpson clonality was calculated as the square root of Simpson's diversity index across productive rearrangements. Sourced from immuneACCESS, this table was stored by TCRdb with only in-frame sequences that have V and J called. A share of the clones is absent; for the studies checked, an unresolved V gene accounts for under half, and the remainder has no known explanation. Clone size and V and J calls were adopted from that table, with D and trimming inferred from the DNA. This sample comprises around 330,000 clones, around 88% of them detected only once. The ten largest clonotypes hold roughly 1.7% of the sample.

Study-level results and caveats: Clinical and demographic metadata were provided uncurated, with the amount varying by source and participant.

Specimen: peripheral blood. The rearrangement combines TRBV13 with TRBJ2-1, and the D gene may be TRBD2, 5 bases matching. The TCR originated in a woman in her twenties or thirties with COVID-19, enrolled during active disease. The nucleotide sequence reads as follows: TGTGCCAGCAGCCCCTCGTCGGACTTTGGCTACAATGAGCAGTTCTTC. The encoded protein is CASSPSSDFGYNEQFF.